This T cell receptor (beta chain) was found in a study of shared T cell receptors in the human thymus. Trimming removed 5 bases from V and 2 bases from J, with 19 bases in between. Germline V gene lookup returns CDR1 MDHEN and CDR2 SYDVKM. This CDR3 is built from 17 residues. Method: immunoSEQ multiplex PCR; TCRdb's copy keeps in-frame clones and lacks some. The data hold about 660,000 clones, with roughly 90% observed a single time. These data also featured in a second study, about human thymus T cells. That report adds: Corrective cardiac operations yielded the resected thymus tissue.

V and J are TRBV28 and TRBJ1-5, with D maybe TRBD1 (5 bases). The TCR comes from a boy younger than two with a congenital heart defect. The sample comprised thymocytes. The CDR3 nucleotides read TGTGCCAGCAGTCCCCTTCCCGGGGGGAAGGGCAATCAGCCCCAGCATTTT. Its protein product is CASSPLPGGKGNQPQHF.